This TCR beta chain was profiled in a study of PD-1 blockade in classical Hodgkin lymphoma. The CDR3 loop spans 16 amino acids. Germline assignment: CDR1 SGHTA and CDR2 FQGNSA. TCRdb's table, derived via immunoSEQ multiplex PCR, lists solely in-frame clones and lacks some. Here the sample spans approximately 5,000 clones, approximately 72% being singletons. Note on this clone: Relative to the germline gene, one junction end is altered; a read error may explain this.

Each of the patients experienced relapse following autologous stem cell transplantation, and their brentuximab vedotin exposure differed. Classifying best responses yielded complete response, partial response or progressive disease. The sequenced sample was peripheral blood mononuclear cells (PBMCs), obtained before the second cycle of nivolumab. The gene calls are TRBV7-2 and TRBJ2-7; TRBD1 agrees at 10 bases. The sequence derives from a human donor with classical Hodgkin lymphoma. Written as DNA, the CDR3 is TGCGCCAGCAGCCCATCCGGGACAGGGGAAGCATACGAGCAGTACTTC. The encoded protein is CASSPSGTGEAYEQYF. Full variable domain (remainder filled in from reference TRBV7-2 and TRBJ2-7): GAGVSQSPSNKVTEKGKDVELRCDPISGHTALYWYRQSLGQGLEFLIYFQGNSAPDKSGLPSDRFSAERTGGSVSTLTIQRTQQEDSAVYLCASSPSGTGEAYEQYFGPGTRLTVT.